This T cell receptor beta chain was obtained from a study of blood T cells in healthy people across ages. Concerning this clonotype: Its antigen is unknown.

Then a second PCR, running about 6 to 12 cycles, was carried out with a sample-barcoded 5' primer and a J-beta primer mix. Via MiXCR, TCRdb re-called the 5' RACE reads, giving one row per CDR3 protein. The repertoire holds roughly 800,000 distinct CDR3 sequences, with about 62% as singletons. Overall study results and limits: Nothing was known about donor CMV status, and this possibly confounded expanded clonotype changes. Whereas aged donors had fewer naive CD4+ cells, long-lived donors had more of them and higher diversity.

V lost 11 bases to trimming and J lost 10 bases; unmatched junction nucleotides: 15. The CDR3 totals 13 residues. Germline CDR1 SEHNR, CDR2 FQNEAQ (reference sequence). The sequence was obtained from a man younger than 40 in good health. Material for sequencing was blood. The chain joins TRBV7-9 to TRBJ2-7; 9 bases match TRBD2. The DNA of the CDR3 is TGTGCCGGAGCGGGGGGTATCTTGGAGCCCCAGTACTTC. Residues: CAGAGGILEPQYF.